Detailed here is one T cell receptor (beta chain). Time point reported: blood at routine non-recurrence follow-up after resection. Frozen PBMC, nontumor lung or tumor provided whole RNA, which was sequenced unsorted. This entry comes from a study of spatial heterogeneity in lung cancer. CDR1 SQVTM and CDR2 ANQGSEA come from the germline V gene. Deletions cut 7 bases from V and 10 bases from J, with 13 bases between. The CDR3 contains 11 residues. On each TCR cDNA molecule, a unique molecular identifier was present. Each CDR3 protein is one row after TCRdb ran MiXCR on the 5' RACE reads. In the table there are about 23,000 distinct CDR3 sequences, around 10% of which are singletons.

The rearrangement links TRBV29-1 to TRBJ2-2, with D hard to call. This sequence was found in a male donor with early-stage non-small cell lung cancer. The source material was PBMCs, sampled at follow-up. In DNA, the CDR3 is TGCAGCGCCCTGACACTTTCGGAGCTGTTTTTT. Its protein is CSALTLSELFF.